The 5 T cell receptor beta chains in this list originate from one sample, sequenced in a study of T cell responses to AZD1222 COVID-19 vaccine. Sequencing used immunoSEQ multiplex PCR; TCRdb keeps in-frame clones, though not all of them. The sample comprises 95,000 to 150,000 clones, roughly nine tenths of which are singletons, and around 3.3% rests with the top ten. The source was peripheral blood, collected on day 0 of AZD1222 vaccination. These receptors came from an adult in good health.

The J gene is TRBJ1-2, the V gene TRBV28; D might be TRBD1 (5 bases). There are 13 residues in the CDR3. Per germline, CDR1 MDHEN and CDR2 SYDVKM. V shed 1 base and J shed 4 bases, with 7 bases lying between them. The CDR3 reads CASSLSGSYGYTF. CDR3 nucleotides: TGTGCCAGCAGTTTATCAGGGAGCTATGGCTACACCTTC.

CDR3 region: CASSYEFAGSRNEQFF. In nucleotides, the CDR3 is TGTGCCAGCAGTTACGAGTTCGCCGGGAGTCGCAATGAGCAGTTCTTC. The rearrangement links TRBV6-2 or TRBV6-3 to TRBJ2-1, with D perhaps TRBD2 (6 bases). The germline V gene has CDR1 MNHEY and CDR2 SVGEGT. The CDR3 is 16 residues long. Trimming removed 2 bases at V and 6 bases at J, with 17 bases between.

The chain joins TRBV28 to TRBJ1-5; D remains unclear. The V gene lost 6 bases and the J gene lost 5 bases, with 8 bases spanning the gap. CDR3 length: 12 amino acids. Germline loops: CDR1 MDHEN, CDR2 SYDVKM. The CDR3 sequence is CASSYGDQPQHF. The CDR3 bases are TGTGCCAGCAGCTACGGGGATCAGCCCCAGCATTTT.

This CDR3 is CASAGREQFF. In nucleotides, the CDR3 is TGTGCCAGCGCGGGTCGGGAGCAGTTCTTC. The rearrangement links TRBV9 to TRBJ2-1, with D possibly matching TRBD2 (5 bases). Trimming removed 7 bases from V and 10 bases from J, with 9 bases in between. Germline loops: CDR1 SGDLS, CDR2 YYNGEE. CDR3 size: 10 residues. Complete variable domain (other parts from reference TRBV9 and TRBJ2-1): DSGVTQTPKHLITATGQRVTLRCSPRSGDLSVYWYQQSLDQGLQFLIQYYNGEERAKGNILERFSAQQFPDLHSELNLSSLELGDSALYFCASAGREQFFGPGTRLTVL.

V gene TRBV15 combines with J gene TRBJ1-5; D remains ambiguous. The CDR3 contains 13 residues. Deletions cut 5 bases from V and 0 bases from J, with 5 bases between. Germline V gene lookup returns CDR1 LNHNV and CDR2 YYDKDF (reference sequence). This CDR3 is CATSSGSNQPQHF. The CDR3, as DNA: TGTGCCACCAGCTCGGGTAGCAATCAGCCCCAGCATTTT.